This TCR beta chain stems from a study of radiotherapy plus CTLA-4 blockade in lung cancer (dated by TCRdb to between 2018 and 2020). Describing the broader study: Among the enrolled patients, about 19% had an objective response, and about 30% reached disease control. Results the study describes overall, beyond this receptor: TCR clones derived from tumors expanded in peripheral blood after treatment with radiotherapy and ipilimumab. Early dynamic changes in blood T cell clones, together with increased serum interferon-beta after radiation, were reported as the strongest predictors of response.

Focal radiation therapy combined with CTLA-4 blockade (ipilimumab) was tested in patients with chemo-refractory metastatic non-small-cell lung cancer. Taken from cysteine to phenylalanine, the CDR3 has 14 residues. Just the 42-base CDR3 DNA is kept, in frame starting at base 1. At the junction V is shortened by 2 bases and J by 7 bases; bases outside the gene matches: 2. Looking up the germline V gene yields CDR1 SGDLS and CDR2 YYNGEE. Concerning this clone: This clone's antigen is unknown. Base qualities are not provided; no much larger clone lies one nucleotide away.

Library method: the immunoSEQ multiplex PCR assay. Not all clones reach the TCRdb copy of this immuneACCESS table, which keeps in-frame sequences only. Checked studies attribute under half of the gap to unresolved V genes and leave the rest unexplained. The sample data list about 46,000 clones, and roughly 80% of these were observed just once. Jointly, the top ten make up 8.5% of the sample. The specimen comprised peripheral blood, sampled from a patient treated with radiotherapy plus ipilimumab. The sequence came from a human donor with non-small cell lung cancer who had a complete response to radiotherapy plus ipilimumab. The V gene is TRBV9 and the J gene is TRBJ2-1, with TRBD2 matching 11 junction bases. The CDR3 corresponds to CASSVSGGVNEQFF. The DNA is TGTGCCAGCAGCGTTAGCGGGGGGGTAAATGAGCAGTTCTTC.